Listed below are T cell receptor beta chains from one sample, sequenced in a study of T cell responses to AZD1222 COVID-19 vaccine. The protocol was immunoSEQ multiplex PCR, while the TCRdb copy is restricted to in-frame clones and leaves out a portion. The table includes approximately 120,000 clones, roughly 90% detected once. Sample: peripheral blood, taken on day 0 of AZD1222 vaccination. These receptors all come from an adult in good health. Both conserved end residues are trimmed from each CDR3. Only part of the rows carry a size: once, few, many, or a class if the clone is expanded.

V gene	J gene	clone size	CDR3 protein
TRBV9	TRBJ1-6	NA	ASSQPGTFSPLH
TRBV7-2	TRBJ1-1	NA	ASSLAGQVPRAF
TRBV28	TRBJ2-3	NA	ASSWDFLSSTDTQY
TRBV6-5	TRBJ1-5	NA	ASSPERMNQPQH
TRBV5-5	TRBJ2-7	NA	ASSHGTGGQEQY
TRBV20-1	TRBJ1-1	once	SASFLQGGNTEAF
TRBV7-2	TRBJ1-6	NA	ASSLDRGVFESSPLH
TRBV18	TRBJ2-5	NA	ASSPPSGKETQY
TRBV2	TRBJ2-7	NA	ASRPGLAVTYEQY
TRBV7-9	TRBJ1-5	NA	ASSLGGQGPHQPQH
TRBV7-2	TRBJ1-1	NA	ASSLGTGKAF
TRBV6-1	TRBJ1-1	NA	ASSENGATEAF
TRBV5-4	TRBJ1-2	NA	ASSLVGNYGYT
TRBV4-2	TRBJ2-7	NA	ASSQEASLSEQY
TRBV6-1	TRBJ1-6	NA	ASSEPTGVPVSPLH
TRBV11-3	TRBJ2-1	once	ASSRRNRDFNEQF
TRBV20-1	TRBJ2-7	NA	SASEDRTYEQY